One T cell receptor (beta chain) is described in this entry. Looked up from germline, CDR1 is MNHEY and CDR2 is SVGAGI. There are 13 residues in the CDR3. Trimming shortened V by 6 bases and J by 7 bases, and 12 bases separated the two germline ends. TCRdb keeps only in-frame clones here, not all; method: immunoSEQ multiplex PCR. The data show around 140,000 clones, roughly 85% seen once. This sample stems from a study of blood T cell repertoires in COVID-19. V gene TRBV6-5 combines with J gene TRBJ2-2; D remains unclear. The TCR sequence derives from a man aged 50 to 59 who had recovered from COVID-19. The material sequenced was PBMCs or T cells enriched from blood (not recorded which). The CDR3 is CASSTAVNGELFF. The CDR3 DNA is TGTGCCAGCAGCACGGCGGTAAACGGGGAGCTGTTTTTT.